Listed here are 17 T cell receptor beta chains from one sample, sequenced in a study of OX40 agonist ivuxolimab in advanced cancers. Profiled with immunoSEQ multiplex PCR; TCRdb holds only in-frame clones, not every one. The sample holds tens of thousands of clones; about nine tenths are singletons and the top ten take 3.6%. Sequenced here: CD4+ or CD8+ T cells sorted from blood, sampled in a trial of the OX40 agonist ivuxolimab. The receptors derive from an adult with an advanced solid tumor such as melanoma, head and neck, liver or kidney cancer.

The chain uses TRBV5-8 and TRBJ2-7; weak D call: TRBD1 (6 bases). Per germline, CDR1 SGHTS and CDR2 YDEGEE. The V end was cut by 3 bases, the J end by 3 bases, with 10 bases between. This CDR3 comprises 13 residues. CDR3 in DNA: TGTGCCAGCAGCTACCGGGACAACTACGAGCAGTACTTC. Protein sequence: CASSYRDNYEQYF.

The CDR3: CAISEARGNTEAFF. The CDR3 DNA is TGTGCCATCAGTGAGGCTCGAGGGAACACTGAAGCTTTCTTT. The chain has TRBV10-3 and TRBJ1-1; no definite D call. V was trimmed by 2 bases and J by 1 base, leaving 8 bases between them. There are 14 residues in the CDR3. Looked up from germline, CDR1 is ENHRY and CDR2 is SYGVKD.

The chain joins TRBV25-1 to TRBJ1-2; D might be TRBD1 (5 bases). This CDR3 is 15 amino acids long. The germline V and J ends were trimmed by 4 bases and 5 bases, with 17 bases remaining between them. Per germline, CDR1 MGHDK and CDR2 SYGVNS. The CDR3 DNA sequence: TGTGCCAGCAGTGCATTTACCGGGACGGATTATGGCTACACCTTC. This translates into CASSAFTGTDYGYTF.

The V gene is TRBV10-2, the J gene TRBJ1-2, with 10 nucleotides matching TRBD1. The CDR3 sequence is 14 residues long. V was clipped by 6 bases and J by 4 bases; unmatched bases: 5. Germline V gene lookup returns CDR1 WSHSY and CDR2 SAAADI. Written as DNA, the CDR3 is TGCGCCAGCAGAGACAGGGGGCATGGCTATGGCTACACCTTC. Protein product: CASRDRGHGYGYTF.

V and J are TRBV14 and TRBJ2-5; D possibly corresponds to TRBD2 (7 bases). CDR3 length equals 16 residues. V was pared by 4 bases and J by 4 bases, with 19 bases between. CDR1 SGHDN and CDR2 FVKESK come from the germline V gene. The CDR3 here is CASSPGFGRGAETQYF. The CDR3 DNA reads as TGTGCCAGCAGCCCCGGTTTTGGTCGGGGGGCAGAGACCCAGTACTTC.

The chain links TRBV7-2 to TRBJ2-2; D unresolved. Germline V gives CDR1 SGHTA, CDR2 FQGNSA. V lost 1 base to trimming and J lost 6 bases, with 9 bases between them. There are 14 residues in the CDR3. CDR3 in DNA: TGTGCCAGCAGCTTAGGACCCCCAGCCGGGGAGCTGTTTTTT. As protein: CASSLGPPAGELFF.

This chain joins TRBV19 and TRBJ2-5; 9 nucleotides agree with TRBD1. The CDR3 extends over 15 amino acids. The germline gives CDR1 LNHDA, CDR2 SQIVND (reference sequence). V gave up 0 bases and J gave up 4 bases; unmatched junction bases: 3. This chain's CDR3 is CASSIDAGQGETQYF. The DNA for the CDR3 is TGTGCCAGTAGTATAGACGCGGGACAGGGAGAGACCCAGTACTTC.

The sample holds a few counts of this clone. The DNA of the CDR3 is TGTGCCAGCAGCCTCGGAGGGCCCCAGCCCCAGCATTTT. Protein sequence: CASSLGGPQPQHF. This chain joins TRBV7-2 and TRBJ1-5; D unclear. This CDR3 spans 13 amino acids. Trimming removed 5 bases at V and 7 bases at J, with 12 bases between. Germline lookup yields CDR1 SGHTA and CDR2 FQGNSA.

The rearrangement joins TRBV5-4 to TRBJ1-2; D ambiguous. The ends were cut back, 5 bases at V and 2 bases at J, with 10 bases in the middle. The CDR3 spans 13 residues. Germline V lookup: CDR1 SGHNT, CDR2 YYREEE (reference sequence). Here the CDR3 DNA reads TGTGCCAGCAGGCGGACGGCGAACTATGGCTACACCTTC. Protein: CASRRTANYGYTF.

The chain recombines TRBV28 with TRBJ2-1; 7 bases map to TRBD2. Germline trimming cut 6 bases from V and 4 bases from J; bases unmatched to any gene: 6. The CDR3 is made up of 14 amino acids. The germline V gene has CDR1 MDHEN and CDR2 SYDVKM. The CDR3 here is CASRLGGLYNEQFF. For the CDR3, the DNA is TGTGCCAGCAGGCTCGGGGGGTTGTACAATGAGCAGTTCTTC.

The J gene is TRBJ2-7, the V gene TRBV18; tentative D call: TRBD1 (7 bases). Germline V CDR1 and CDR2: KGHSH, LQKENI. Trimming removed 3 bases from V and 0 bases from J, with 12 bases in between. There are 15 residues in the CDR3. CDR3: CASSPARDSSYEQYF. The CDR3 coding sequence is TGTGCCAGCTCACCCGCGCGGGACAGCTCCTACGAGCAGTACTTC.

The chain couples TRBV5-1 to TRBJ2-7; D is perhaps TRBD2 (5 bases). The V and J ends lost 0 bases and 10 bases respectively, with 14 bases between them. The CDR3 length is 13 residues. Germline CDR1 reads SGHRS; CDR2 reads YFSETQ. CDR3 coding DNA: TGCGCCAGCAGCTTGGGCCGGGGTACGGATCAGTACTTC. The encoded protein is CASSLGRGTDQYF. Combining the CDR3 with reference TRBV5-1 and TRBJ2-7 gives the whole variable domain KAGVTQTPRYLIKTRGQQVTLSCSPISGHRSVSWYQQTPGQGLQFLFEYFSETQRNKGNFPGRFSGRQFSNSRSEMNVSTLELGDSALYLCASSLGRGTDQYFGPGTRLTVT.

V is TRBV28 and J is TRBJ1-6; D not certain. The V gene's germline CDR1 is MDHEN and CDR2 SYDVKM. The V end was cut by 5 bases, the J end by 6 bases, with 5 bases between. The CDR3 is made up of 12 amino acids. This CDR3 reads CASSVSNSPLHF. For the CDR3, the DNA is TGTGCCAGCAGTGTGAGTAATTCACCCCTCCACTTT.

The CDR3 protein is CASSSPRGPGEKLFF. In nucleotides, the CDR3 is TGTGCCAGCAGTTCGCCCAGGGGGCCGGGGGAAAAACTGTTTTTT. The V call is TRBV28, the J call TRBJ1-4, with TRBD1 matching over 8 bases. This CDR3 region has 15 residues. CDR1 MDHEN and CDR2 SYDVKM come from the germline V gene. V was pared by 4 bases and J by 8 bases, with 9 bases of the junction left unmatched.

This CDR3 reads CASSRSPGHINEQYF. For the CDR3, the DNA is TGTGCCAGCAGTAGATCACCGGGACATATTAACGAGCAGTACTTC. The chain recombines TRBV28 with TRBJ2-7; D is perhaps TRBD1 (6 bases). V lost 5 bases and J lost 5, with 19 bases in between. Germline V gene lookup returns CDR1 MDHEN and CDR2 SYDVKM. The CDR3 spans 15 residues.

The chain carries TRBV28 and TRBJ1-5; D uncertain. Germline V gene sequence: CDR1 MDHEN, CDR2 SYDVKM. The CDR3 extends over 13 amino acids. Trimming removed 2 bases at V and 5 bases at J, with 7 bases between. CDR3 nucleotides: TGTGCCAGCAGTTTACCGTTCTATCAGCCCCAGCATTTT. Residues: CASSLPFYQPQHF.

In DNA, the CDR3 is TGTGCCAGCAGCGTACTGGGCGGGGGCCAGAACACAGATACGCAGTATTTT. Translation: CASSVLGGGQNTDTQYF. The chain couples TRBV9 to TRBJ2-3; the D gene is possibly TRBD2 (7 bases). Germline V gene sequence: CDR1 SGDLS, CDR2 YYNGEE. CDR3 length: 17 amino acids. V was cut by 1 base and J by 2 bases, with 17 bases left in between.